This T cell receptor (beta chain) derives from a study of cytomegalovirus exposure and HLA in healthy donors. This clone was detected a few times. What it recognizes is unknown. The PCR was carried out with 60 Vbeta primers and 13 Jbeta primers. Sequenced by immunoSEQ multiplex PCR; TCRdb stores in-frame clones only, minus some. The sample contains about 170,000 clones, roughly four fifths of which appear only once. Whole-study findings and limits: A later analysis linked a missense variant in DCLRE1C to the trimming of TCR beta V and J genes. With high specificity and sensitivity, the classifier reportedly diagnosed cytomegalovirus status.

V was pared by 8 bases and J by 4 bases, with 12 bases between. In germline, CDR1 is MNHEY, CDR2 SMNVEV (reference sequence). The length of the CDR3 is 13 residues. This chain links TRBV27 with TRBJ1-3, with D perhaps matching TRBD1 (6 bases). The TCR originated in a woman aged 25 to 45 in good health and CMV-seropositive. The sample consisted of PBMCs. This chain's CDR3 is CASGRTGGNTIYF. CDR3 bases: TGTGCCAGCGGGAGAACAGGGGGAAACACCATATATTTT.